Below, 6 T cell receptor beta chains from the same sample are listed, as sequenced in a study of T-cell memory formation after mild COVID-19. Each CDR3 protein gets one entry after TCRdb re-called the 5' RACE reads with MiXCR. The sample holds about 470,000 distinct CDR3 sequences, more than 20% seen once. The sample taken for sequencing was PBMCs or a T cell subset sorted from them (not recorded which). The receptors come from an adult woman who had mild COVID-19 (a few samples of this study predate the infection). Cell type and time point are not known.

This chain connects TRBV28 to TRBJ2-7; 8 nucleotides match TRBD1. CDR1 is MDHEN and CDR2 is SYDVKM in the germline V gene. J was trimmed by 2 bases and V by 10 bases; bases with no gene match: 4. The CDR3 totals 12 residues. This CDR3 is CATKQGAYEQYF. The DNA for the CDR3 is TGTGCCACAAAACAGGGGGCCTACGAGCAGTACTTC.

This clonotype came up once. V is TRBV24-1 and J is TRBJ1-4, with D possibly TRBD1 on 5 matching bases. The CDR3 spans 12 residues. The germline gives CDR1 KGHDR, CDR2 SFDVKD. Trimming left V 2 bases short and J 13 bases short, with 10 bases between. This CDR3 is CATSDSGGRLFF. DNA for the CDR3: TGTGCCACCAGTGATTCGGGGGGAAGACTGTTTTTT.

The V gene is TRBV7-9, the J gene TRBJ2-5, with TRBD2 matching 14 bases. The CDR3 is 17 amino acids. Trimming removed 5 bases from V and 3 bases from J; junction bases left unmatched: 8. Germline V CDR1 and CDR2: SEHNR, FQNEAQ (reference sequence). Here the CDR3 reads CASSLSPGLAGEETQYF. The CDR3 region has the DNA TGTGCCAGCAGCCTTTCTCCGGGACTAGCGGGAGAAGAGACCCAGTACTTC.

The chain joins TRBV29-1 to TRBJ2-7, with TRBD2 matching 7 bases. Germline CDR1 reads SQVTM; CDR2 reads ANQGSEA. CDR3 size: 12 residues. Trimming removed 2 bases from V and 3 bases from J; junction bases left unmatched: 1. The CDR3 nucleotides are TGCAGCGTTGAACTAGCGGACTACGAGCAGTACTTC. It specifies CSVELADYEQYF.

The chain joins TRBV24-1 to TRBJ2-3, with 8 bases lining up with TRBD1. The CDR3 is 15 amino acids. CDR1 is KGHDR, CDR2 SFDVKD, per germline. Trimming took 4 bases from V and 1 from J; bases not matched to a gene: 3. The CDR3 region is CATSDGTGRTDTQYF. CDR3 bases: TGTGCCACCAGTGACGGGACAGGTCGCACAGATACGCAGTATTTT.

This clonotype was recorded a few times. The CDR3 reads CASSPPPGYEQFF. In DNA form, the CDR3 reads TGTGCCAGCTCACCACCACCCGGGTATGAGCAGTTCTTC. The chain has TRBV18 and TRBJ2-1; the D is unclear. Germline V gene lookup returns CDR1 KGHSH and CDR2 LQKENI. The CDR3 contains 13 residues. Trimming shortened V by 0 bases and J by 8 bases, and 8 bases separated the two germline ends.